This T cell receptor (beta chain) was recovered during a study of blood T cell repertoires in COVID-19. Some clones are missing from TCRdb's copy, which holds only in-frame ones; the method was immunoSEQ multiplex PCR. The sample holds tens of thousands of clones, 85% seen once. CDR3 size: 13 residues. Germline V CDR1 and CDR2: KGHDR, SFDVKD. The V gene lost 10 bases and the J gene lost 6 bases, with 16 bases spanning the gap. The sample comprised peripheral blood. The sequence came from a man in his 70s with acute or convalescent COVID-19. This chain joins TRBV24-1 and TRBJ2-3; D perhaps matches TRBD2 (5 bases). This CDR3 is CATQDSRLDTQYF. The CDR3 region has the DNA TGTGCCACTCAGGACTCCCGATTGGATACGCAGTATTTT.